This entry lists 26 T cell receptor beta chains sequenced from one sample in a study of T cell responses to AZD1222 COVID-19 vaccine. Assay: immunoSEQ multiplex PCR; the TCRdb copy retains only in-frame clones and omits some. The repertoire holds around 150,000 clones, approximately 89% seen once, with under 3.5% in the top ten. The specimen comprised peripheral blood, sampled on day 0 of MenACWY control vaccination. All receptors derive from an adult in good health.

Note on this clone: This same CDR3 is encoded by further DNA sequences in the sample. The chain links TRBV24-1 to TRBJ2-1, with D tentatively TRBD1 or TRBD2 (5 bases each). The CDR3 runs 15 residues. Trimming removed 4 bases from V and 2 bases from J, with 11 bases in between. Germline values: CDR1 KGHDR, CDR2 SFDVKD. CDR3 sequence: CATSDGRGPYNEQFF. CDR3 DNA sequence: TGTGCCACCAGTGACGGCCGGGGCCCCTACAATGAGCAGTTCTTC.

The chain employs TRBV4-2 and TRBJ1-3; D uncertain. Trimming cost V 5 bases and J 0 bases, with 11 bases left between them. There are 15 residues in the CDR3. CDR1 is LGHNA, CDR2 YNFKEQ, per germline. CDR3 bases: TGTGCCAGCAGCTTCCCCCTGAGCTCTGGAAACACCATATATTTT. Its protein is CASSFPLSSGNTIYF.

The V and J genes are TRBV7-9 and TRBJ1-3; D uncertain. CDR1 SEHNR and CDR2 FQNEAQ come from the germline V gene (reference sequence). The CDR3 totals 15 residues. Trimming took off 3 bases at V and 2 bases at J, with 11 bases between the two ends. The CDR3 bases are TGTGCCAGCAGCTTGCGAGGCAACCCTGGAAACACCATATATTTT. The encoded protein is CASSLRGNPGNTIYF.

The chain has TRBV7-6 and TRBJ2-3; 7 bases match TRBD2. V lost 0 bases to trimming and J lost 1 base; unmatched junction nucleotides: 4. The CDR3 spans 16 residues. Germline loops: CDR1 SGHVS, CDR2 FNYEAQ. The CDR3 loop reads CASSLATSVGTDTQYF. CDR3 coding DNA: TGTGCCAGCAGCTTAGCAACTAGCGTCGGCACAGATACGCAGTATTTT.

The chain is built from TRBV5-6 and TRBJ1-3, with D uncertain. V was shortened by 0 bases and J by 2 bases, with 9 bases between the two germline ends. This CDR3 region has 15 residues. Germline V CDR1 and CDR2: SGHDT, YYEEEE. The CDR3 nucleotides are TGTGCCAGCAGCTTGGAATTGACGGCTGGAAACACCATATATTTT. Its translation is CASSLELTAGNTIYF.

This chain joins TRBV5-1 and TRBJ1-1; a weak D match, TRBD1 (5 bases). The CDR3 is made up of 13 amino acids. Trimming stripped 0 bases from V and 8 bases from J, with 11 bases between. Per the germline V gene, CDR1 is SGHRS and CDR2 is YFSETQ. CDR3 sequence reads: CASSLEGEGEAFF. CDR3 DNA sequence: TGCGCCAGCAGCTTGGAAGGGGAGGGGGAAGCTTTCTTT.

The table lists this clone with a count of one. This sequence joins TRBV6-5 and TRBJ1-2, with 9 bases aligning to TRBD1. The CDR3 is 15 amino acids. Germline V CDR1 and CDR2: MNHEY, SVGAGI. Unmatched junction bases numbered 9, after V lost 6 bases and J lost 4 bases. The CDR3 reads CASSQGGQGTYGYTF. The CDR3 DNA reads as TGTGCCAGCAGCCAAGGTGGACAGGGGACCTATGGCTACACCTTC.

V and J are TRBV6-1 and TRBJ2-3; D perhaps matches TRBD1 (6 bases). Per germline, CDR1 MNHNS and CDR2 SASEGT. The CDR3 loop spans 13 amino acids. V gave up 5 bases and J gave up 4 bases, with 10 bases separating them. CDR3 in amino acids: CASSPPGADTQYF. CDR3 nucleotides: TGTGCCAGCAGTCCTCCAGGGGCAGATACGCAGTATTTT.

The genes are TRBV3-1 (or the pseudogene TRBV3-2) and TRBJ1-4; D might be TRBD1 (6 bases). V shed 1 base and J shed 6 bases, with 9 bases lying between them. This CDR3 spans 14 amino acids. Germline CDR1 LGHDT, CDR2 YNNKEL (reference sequence). CDR3 coding DNA: TGTGCCAGCAGCCAAGGGGGGGGGCATGAAAAACTGTTTTTT. Its protein is CASSQGGGHEKLFF.

The chain links TRBV24-1 to TRBJ1-1, with D perhaps TRBD1 (6 bases). V was clipped by 6 bases and J by 4 bases, with 11 bases between them. CDR3 length: 13 residues. Germline CDR1 and CDR2: KGHDR and SFDVKD. This CDR3 is CATSKARGTEAFF. The CDR3 DNA sequence: TGTGCCACCAGTAAGGCCAGGGGCACTGAAGCTTTCTTT.

The chain joins TRBV2 to TRBJ2-3; TRBD2 might be the D (5 bases). CDR1 and CDR2 (germline): SNHLY, FYNNEI. The CDR3 consists of 14 residues. V was pared by 7 bases and J by 1 base, with 12 bases between. CDR3 sequence: CASNRAVGTDTQYF. Written as DNA, the CDR3 is TGTGCCAGCAATCGAGCGGTCGGCACAGATACGCAGTATTTT.

V and J are TRBV29-1 and TRBJ1-2; TRBD1 matches at 9 bases. The germline CDR1 and CDR2 sequences are SQVTM and ANQGSEA. The ends lost 3 bases at V and 6 bases at J; junction bases unmatched: 8. The CDR3 spans 14 residues. The CDR3 region is CSVDRSGQGNGYTF. The CDR3 nucleotides are TGCAGCGTTGATCGTTCGGGACAGGGAAATGGCTACACCTTC.

The chain's CDR3 is CASSSGTHLLDNYGYTF. For the CDR3, the DNA is TGCGCCAGCAGCTCTGGGACGCACCTCCTTGACAACTATGGCTACACCTTC. The genes are TRBV4-3 and TRBJ1-2; D is possibly TRBD1 (5 bases). This CDR3 comprises 17 residues. The V and J ends lost 5 bases and 2 bases respectively, with 21 bases between them. Germline loops: CDR1 LGHNA, CDR2 YSLEER.

V usage is TRBV7-2 and J usage is TRBJ2-7; tentatively, D is TRBD2 (5 bases). The CDR3 extends over 13 amino acids. Trimming shortened V by 1 base and J by 4 bases, and 8 bases separated the two germline ends. CDR1 and CDR2 from the germline V gene are SGHTA and FQGNSA. The CDR3 DNA sequence: TGTGCCAGCAGCTTAGTCGCGGGTTACGAGCAGTACTTC. Residues: CASSLVAGYEQYF.

The chain employs TRBV5-1 and TRBJ2-5; D is perhaps TRBD2 (5 bases). Trimming shortened V by 0 bases and J by 5 bases, and 8 bases separated the two germline ends. The CDR3 length is 13 residues. CDR1 is SGHRS and CDR2 is YFSETQ in the germline V gene. In DNA, the CDR3 is TGCGCCAGCAGCTTGGGAGTAGCGGAGACCCAGTACTTC. Its protein is CASSLGVAETQYF. The full variable domain, with the rest looked up from reference TRBV5-1 and TRBJ2-5, is KAGVTQTPRYLIKTRGQQVTLSCSPISGHRSVSWYQQTPGQGLQFLFEYFSETQRNKGNFPGRFSGRQFSNSRSEMNVSTLELGDSALYLCASSLGVAETQYFGPGTRLLVL.

The V call is TRBV18, the J call TRBJ1-4; D ambiguous. The CDR3 is 14 amino acids. Trimming pared 3 bases from V and 3 bases from J, leaving 8 bases between. Germline-derived CDR1 and CDR2 are KGHSH and LQKENI. CDR3 amino acids: CASSPQRANEKLFF. CDR3 nucleotides: TGTGCCAGCTCACCCCAGAGGGCTAATGAAAAACTGTTTTTT. Together with reference TRBV18 and TRBJ1-4, the CDR3 gives the full variable domain: NAGVMQNPRHLVRRRGQEARLRCSPMKGHSHVYWYRQLPEEGLKFMVYLQKENIIDESGMPKERFSAEFPKEGPSILRIQQVVRGDSAAYFCASSPQRANEKLFFGSGTQLSVL.

This CDR3 is CASSYWVSEQFF. The CDR3 DNA is TGTGCCAGCAGTTACTGGGTGTCTGAGCAGTTCTTC. The chain couples TRBV6-2 or TRBV6-3 to TRBJ2-1; no firm D call. V lost 1 base and J lost 9, with 7 bases in between. Per the germline V gene, CDR1 is MNHEY and CDR2 is SVGEGT. The CDR3 is 12 residues long.

This sequence joins TRBV5-8 and TRBJ1-5; D is ambiguous. The CDR3 has 15 residues. The V gene's germline CDR1 is SGHTS and CDR2 YDEGEE. Trimming cost V 0 bases and J 0 bases, with 7 bases left between them. CDR3 DNA: TGTGCCAGCAGCTTGGCCGGTTATAGCAATCAGCCCCAGCATTTT. It is translated as CASSLAGYSNQPQHF. The variable domain in full, with the rest retrieved from reference TRBV5-8 and TRBJ1-5, is EAGVTQSPTHLIKTRGQQATLRCSPISGHTSVYWYQQALGLGLQFLLWYDEGEERNRGNFPPRFSGRQFPNYSSELNVNALELEDSALYLCASSLAGYSNQPQHFGDGTRLSIL.

V usage is TRBV2 and J usage is TRBJ2-3; no reliable D call. Germline V gene lookup returns CDR1 SNHLY and CDR2 FYNNEI. With 6 bases removed from V and 0 bases from J, the gap between germline ends came to 4 bases. This CDR3 spans 12 amino acids. The CDR3 nucleotides are TGTGCCAGCAGGGACAGCACAGATACGCAGTATTTT. Protein product: CASRDSTDTQYF.

This clone was detected only a few times. This sequence joins TRBV24-1 and TRBJ2-1; 11 positions match TRBD1. V trimming: 3 bases; J trimming: 8 bases; junction bases outside the gene matches: 14. CDR1 is KGHDR and CDR2 is SFDVKD in the germline V gene. This CDR3 is 18 amino acids long. The CDR3 DNA follows: TGTGCCACCAGTGATCCACCAAGACGGACAGGGGGCTTCGATGAGCAGTTCTTC. As protein: CATSDPPRRTGGFDEQFF.

This chain links TRBV4-1 with TRBJ2-1, with TRBD1 as a possible D gene (5 bases). CDR1 is MGHRA, CDR2 YSYEKL, per germline. This CDR3 contains 15 residues. The V gene lost 0 bases and the J gene lost 2 bases, with 8 bases spanning the gap. For the CDR3, the DNA is TGCGCCAGCAGCCAAGAAACAGGAGCCTACAATGAGCAGTTCTTC. This codes for CASSQETGAYNEQFF.

This clone was seen once. This chain uses TRBV18 with TRBJ2-1; D might be TRBD2 (5 bases). The CDR3 runs to 14 residues. The germline gives CDR1 KGHSH, CDR2 LQKENI. V gave up 2 bases and J gave up 7 bases, with 12 bases separating them. CDR3 bases: TGTGCCAGCTCACCAATTCGGGAAGGTAATGAGCAGTTCTTC. Residues: CASSPIREGNEQFF.

Here the CDR3 reads CASIGQPYEQYF. For the CDR3, the DNA is TGTGCCAGCATAGGGCAGCCCTACGAGCAGTACTTC. The chain has TRBV2 and TRBJ2-7; D ambiguous. V was trimmed by 7 bases and J by 2 bases, leaving 9 bases between them. Germline-derived CDR1 and CDR2 are SNHLY and FYNNEI. There are 12 residues in the CDR3.

CDR3 region: CASSISGAGTSEQYF. The CDR3 DNA reads as TGTGCCAGTAGTATCTCAGGGGCAGGGACTAGCGAGCAGTACTTC. This rearrangement joins TRBV19 to TRBJ2-7, with 8 bases that match TRBD2. Trimming removed 3 bases from V and 6 bases from J; junction bases left unmatched: 10. CDR3 length: 15 residues. Germline V gene sequence: CDR1 LNHDA, CDR2 SQIVND (reference sequence).

This rearrangement joins TRBV5-4 to TRBJ2-7; a possible D gene is TRBD1 (7 bases). V was shortened by 2 bases and J by 4 bases, with 16 bases between the two germline ends. The CDR3 runs to 15 residues. CDR1 is SGHNT and CDR2 is YYREEE in the germline V gene (reference sequence). The CDR3 nucleotides are TGTGCCAGCAGCTTAGGAGGGGGCCAAGCATACGAGCAGTACTTC. Translation: CASSLGGGQAYEQYF.

The chain links TRBV5-6 to TRBJ1-2; D remains unclear. The germline V and J ends were trimmed by 0 bases and 9 bases, with 12 bases remaining between them. This CDR3 is 13 amino acids long. From germline, CDR1 is SGHDT and CDR2 YYEEEE. CDR3 residues: CASSLGHLGSYTF. In DNA, the CDR3 is TGTGCCAGCAGCTTGGGCCACCTCGGTAGCTACACCTTC.